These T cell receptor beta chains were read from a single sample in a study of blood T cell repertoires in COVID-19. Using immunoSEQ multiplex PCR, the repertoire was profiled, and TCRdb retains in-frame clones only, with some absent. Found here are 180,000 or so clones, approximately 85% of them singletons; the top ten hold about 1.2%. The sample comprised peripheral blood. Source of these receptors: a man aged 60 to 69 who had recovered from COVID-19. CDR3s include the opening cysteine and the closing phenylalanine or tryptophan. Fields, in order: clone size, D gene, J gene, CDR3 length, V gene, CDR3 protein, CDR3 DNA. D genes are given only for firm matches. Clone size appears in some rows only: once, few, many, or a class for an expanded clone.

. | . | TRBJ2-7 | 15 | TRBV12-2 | CASRLGVRDTYEQYF | TGTGCAAGTCGCTTGGGGGTCAGGGACACCTACGAGCAGTACTTC
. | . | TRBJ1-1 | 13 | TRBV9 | CASSVDPESEAFF | TGTGCCAGCAGCGTAGATCCGGAGTCTGAAGCTTTCTTT
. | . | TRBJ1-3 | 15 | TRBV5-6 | CASSPRQVSGNTIYF | TGTGCCAGCAGCCCTAGACAGGTCTCTGGAAACACCATATATTTT
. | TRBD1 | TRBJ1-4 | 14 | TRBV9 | CASSAGTGREKLFF | TGTGCCAGCAGCGCCGGGACAGGTCGAGAAAAACTGTTTTTT
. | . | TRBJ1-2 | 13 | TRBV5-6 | CASSLGGNYGYTF | TGTGCCAGCAGCTTGGGAGGGAACTATGGCTACACCTTC
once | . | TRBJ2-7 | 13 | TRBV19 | CASSIPQGREQYF | TGTGCCAGTAGTATTCCACAGGGACGCGAGCAGTACTTC
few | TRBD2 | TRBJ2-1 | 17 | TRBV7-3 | CASSPVRLAGKINEQFF | TGTGCCAGCAGCCCAGTACGACTAGCGGGGAAAATCAATGAGCAGTTCTTC
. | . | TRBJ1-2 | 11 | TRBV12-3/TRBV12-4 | CASSLNYGYTF | TGTGCCAGCAGTCTCAACTATGGCTACACCTTC
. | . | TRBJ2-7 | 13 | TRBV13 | CASSLQGPYEQYF | TGTGCCAGCAGCTTACAGGGTCCCTACGAGCAGTACTTC
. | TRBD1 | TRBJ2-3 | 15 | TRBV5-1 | CASSLDGTGTNTQYF | TGCGCCAGCAGCTTGGACGGGACAGGGACAAATACGCAGTATTTT
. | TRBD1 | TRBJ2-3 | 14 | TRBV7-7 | CASSRQGGTDTQYF | TGTGCTAGCAGTAGACAGGGCGGGACAGATACGCAGTATTTT
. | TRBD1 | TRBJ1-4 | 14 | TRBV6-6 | CASSPQGGSEKLFF | TGTGCCAGCAGCCCCCAGGGGGGAAGTGAAAAACTGTTTTTT
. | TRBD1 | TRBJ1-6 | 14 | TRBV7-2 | CASSPGQGRLPLHF | TGTGCCAGCAGCCCCGGACAGGGTCGACTACCCCTCCACTTT
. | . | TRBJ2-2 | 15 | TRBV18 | CASSPLNGNTGELFF | TGTGCCAGCTCACCACTGAACGGGAACACCGGGGAGCTGTTTTTT
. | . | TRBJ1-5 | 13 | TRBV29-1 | CSVVAQPNQPQHF | TGCAGCGTTGTTGCACAGCCCAATCAGCCCCAGCATTTT
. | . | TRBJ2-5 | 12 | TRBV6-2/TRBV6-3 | CASSSGKETQYF | TGTGCCAGCAGTTCCGGGAAAGAGACCCAGTACTTC
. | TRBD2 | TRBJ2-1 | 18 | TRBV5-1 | CASSPGTSGKSSYNEQFF | TGCGCCAGCAGCCCGGGGACTAGCGGAAAAAGCTCCTACAATGAGCAGTTCTTC
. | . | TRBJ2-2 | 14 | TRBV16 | CASSQDTFGGELFF | TGTGCCAGCAGCCAAGACACCTTTGGCGGGGAGCTGTTTTTT
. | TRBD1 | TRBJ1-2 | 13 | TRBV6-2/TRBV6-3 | CASSWDSFYGYTF | TGTGCCAGCAGTTGGGACAGTTTCTATGGCTACACCTTC
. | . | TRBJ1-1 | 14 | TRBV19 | CASSYSDSNTEAFF | TGTGCCAGTAGCTACAGTGATTCGAACACTGAAGCTTTCTTT
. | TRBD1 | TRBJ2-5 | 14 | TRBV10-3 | CAISASTGEETQYF | TGTGCCATCAGTGCCTCCACAGGGGAAGAGACCCAGTACTTC
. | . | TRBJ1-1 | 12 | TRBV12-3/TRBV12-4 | CASTRAGSWAFF | TGTGCCAGCACCCGAGCGGGCTCATGGGCTTTCTTT
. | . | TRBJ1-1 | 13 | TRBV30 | CAWSVTANTEAFF | TGTGCCTGGAGTGTTACTGCGAACACTGAAGCTTTCTTT
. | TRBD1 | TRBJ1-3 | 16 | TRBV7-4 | CASSFSDRGPGNTIYF | TGTGCCAGCAGCTTCTCCGACAGGGGGCCTGGAAACACCATATATTTT
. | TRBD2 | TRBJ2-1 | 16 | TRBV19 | CASTLYGTSGNNEQFF | TGTGCCAGTACCCTGTATGGGACTAGTGGTAACAATGAGCAGTTCTTC
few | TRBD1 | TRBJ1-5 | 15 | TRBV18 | CASSPIQGAEQPQHF | TGTGCCAGCTCACCAATCCAGGGGGCTGAACAGCCCCAGCATTTT
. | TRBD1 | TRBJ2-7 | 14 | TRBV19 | CASSSQGLTYEQYF | TGTGCCAGTAGCTCACAGGGGTTGACCTACGAGCAGTACTTC
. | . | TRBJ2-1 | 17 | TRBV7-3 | CASSPRTSSLAGNEQFF | TGTGCCAGCAGCCCCCGGACATCCTCCCTGGCGGGGAATGAGCAGTTCTTC
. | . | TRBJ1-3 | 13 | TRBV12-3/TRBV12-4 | CASTPSSGNTIYF | TGTGCCAGCACCCCATCCTCTGGAAACACCATATATTTT
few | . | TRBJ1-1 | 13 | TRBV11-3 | CASSLERDTEAFF | TGTGCCAGCAGCTTAGAACGGGACACTGAAGCTTTCTTT
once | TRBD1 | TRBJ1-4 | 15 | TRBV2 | CASRRQGGTNEKLFF | TGTGCCAGCAGGAGACAGGGAGGTACTAATGAAAAACTGTTTTTT
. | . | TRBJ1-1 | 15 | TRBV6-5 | CASRDQGSSNTEAFF | TGTGCCAGCAGGGATCAGGGGTCTAGTAACACTGAAGCTTTCTTT
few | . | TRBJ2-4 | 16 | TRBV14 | CASSQENAAGKNIQYF | TGTGCCAGCAGCCAAGAAAATGCGGCAGGGAAAAACATTCAGTACTTC
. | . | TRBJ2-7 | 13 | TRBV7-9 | CASLGTGTYEQYF | TGTGCCAGCTTAGGAACAGGGACCTACGAGCAGTACTTC
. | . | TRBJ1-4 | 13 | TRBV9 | CASSVGEPEKLFF | TGTGCCAGCAGCGTAGGGGAGCCAGAAAAACTGTTTTTT
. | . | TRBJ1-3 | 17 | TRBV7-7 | CASSLPDGGAPGNTIYF | TGTGCTAGCAGCTTACCCGATGGGGGGGCACCTGGAAACACCATATATTTT
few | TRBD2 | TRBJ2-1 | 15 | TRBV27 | CASSFYGGGTNEQFF | TGTGCCAGCAGTTTTTATGGCGGGGGGACCAATGAGCAGTTCTTC
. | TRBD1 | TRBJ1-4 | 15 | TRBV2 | CASTIRTGRDEKLFF | TGTGCCAGCACAATACGGACAGGGCGGGATGAAAAACTGTTTTTT
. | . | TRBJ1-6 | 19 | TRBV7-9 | CASSLSWGGRRSDNSPLHF | TGTGCCAGCAGCTTAAGTTGGGGAGGGAGAAGATCGGATAATTCACCCCTCCACTTT
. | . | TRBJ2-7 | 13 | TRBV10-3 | CAITSPTRDEQYF | TGTGCCATCACGTCCCCCACCAGGGACGAGCAGTACTTC
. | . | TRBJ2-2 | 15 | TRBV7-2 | CASSPSTGNTGELFF | TGTGCCAGCAGCCCTTCGACGGGGAACACCGGGGAGCTGTTTTTT
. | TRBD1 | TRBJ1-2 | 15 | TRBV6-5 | CASSNTGAGNYGYTF | TGTGCCAGCAGTAACACAGGGGCAGGGAACTATGGCTACACCTTC
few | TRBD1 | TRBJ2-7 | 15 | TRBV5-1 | CASSFGTGGAYEQYF | TGCGCCAGCAGCTTCGGGACAGGGGGCGCCTACGAGCAGTACTTC
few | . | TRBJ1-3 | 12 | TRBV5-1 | CASSPRGNTIYF | TGCGCCAGCAGCCCCCGGGGAAACACCATATATTTT
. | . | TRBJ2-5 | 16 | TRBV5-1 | CASSLAFSEYLGTQYF | TGCGCCAGCAGCTTGGCGTTTTCGGAGTACTTGGGGACCCAGTACTTC
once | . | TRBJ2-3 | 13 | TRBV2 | CASSDRAGDTQYF | TGTGCCAGCAGTGATCGGGCGGGTGATACGCAGTATTTT
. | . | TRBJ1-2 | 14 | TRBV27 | CASRLKELSDGYTF | TGTGCCAGCAGGCTCAAAGAGCTAAGTGATGGCTACACCTTC
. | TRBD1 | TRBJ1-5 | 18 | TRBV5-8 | CASSPAMNLQGVSQPQHF | TGTGCCAGCAGCCCGGCAATGAACCTACAGGGGGTATCTCAGCCCCAGCATTTT